A single sample is the source of the 12 T cell receptor beta chains below, sequenced in a study of cytomegalovirus exposure and HLA in healthy donors. The PCR contained 60 Vbeta and 13 Jbeta primers. TCRdb's copy holds only in-frame clones and misses some; the assay was immunoSEQ multiplex PCR. Among 150,000 to 200,000 clones listed, roughly 86% were seen once. The sequencing input was PBMCs. These receptors were taken from a man aged 35-49 years in good health and CMV-seropositive.

This chain uses TRBV5-5 with TRBJ1-1; D gene uncertain. Germline loops: CDR1 SGHKS, CDR2 YYEKEE (reference sequence). The CDR3 extends over 13 amino acids. V dropped 0 bases and J dropped 11 bases, with 14 bases sitting between them. DNA of the CDR3: TGTGCCAGCAGCTTGGCCGGCCAACTACACGCTTTCTTT. As protein: CASSLAGQLHAFF.

The chain links TRBV5-1 to TRBJ2-7, with 12 bases identical to TRBD1. The germline V gene has CDR1 SGHRS and CDR2 YFSETQ. Unmatched junction bases numbered 8, after V lost 4 bases and J lost 3 bases. This CDR3 comprises 16 residues. CDR3 residues: CASSKGQGARYYEQYF. In DNA form, the CDR3 reads TGCGCCAGCAGCAAGGGACAGGGGGCTAGGTACTACGAGCAGTACTTC.

In its sample, this clone was seen a few times. The J gene is TRBJ1-1, the V gene TRBV19, with a weak D call TRBD1 (6 bases). Germline V gene sequence: CDR1 LNHDA, CDR2 SQIVND (reference sequence). There are 14 residues in the CDR3. Trimming removed 6 bases at V and 0 bases at J, with 11 bases between. CDR3 bases: TGTGCCAGTAGGGGGGGGCAGTTGAACACTGAAGCTTTCTTT. Protein sequence: CASRGGQLNTEAFF.

The V gene is TRBV7-2, the J gene TRBJ2-3; 9 bases fit TRBD1. This CDR3 is 15 amino acids long. Germline V gene lookup returns CDR1 SGHTA and CDR2 FQGNSA. V trimming: 1 base; J trimming: 4 bases; junction bases outside the gene matches: 3. This chain's CDR3 is CASSLGGTGSDTQYF. CDR3 nucleotides: TGTGCCAGCAGCTTAGGTGGGACAGGGTCAGATACGCAGTATTTT. Using reference TRBV7-2 and TRBJ2-3 for the parts outside the CDR3, the full variable domain is GAGVSQSPSNKVTEKGKDVELRCDPISGHTALYWYRQSLGQGLEFLIYFQGNSAPDKSGLPSDRFSAERTGGSVSTLTIQRTQQEDSAVYLCASSLGGTGSDTQYFGPGTRLTVL.

The V gene is TRBV4-1, the J gene TRBJ1-2; TRBD1 aligns across 10 bases. Trimming cost V 0 bases and J 5 bases; bases outside gene matches: 3. The CDR3 extends over 15 amino acids. CDR1 MGHRA and CDR2 YSYEKL come from the germline V gene. The CDR3 spells CASSQDRGQGYGYTF. In nucleotides, the CDR3 is TGCGCCAGCAGCCAAGATCGGGGACAGGGGTATGGCTACACCTTC.

This clone was seen more than once but under ten times. The chain recombines TRBV4-1 with TRBJ1-5; 7 bases align to TRBD1. The length of the CDR3 is 18 residues. J was trimmed by 1 base and V by 0 bases; bases with no gene match: 9. Germline V gene lookup returns CDR1 MGHRA and CDR2 YSYEKL. CDR3 DNA sequence: TGCGCCAGCAGCCAAGATCACGGGAGGGGGCGAAGCAATCAGCCCCAGCATTTT. Its protein is CASSQDHGRGRSNQPQHF.

This clone appeared a single time. The V gene is TRBV5-4, the J gene TRBJ2-3; 7 bases align to TRBD1. Germline V gives CDR1 SGHNT, CDR2 YYREEE (reference sequence). CDR3 length equals 16 residues. Unmatched junction bases numbered 8, after V lost 4 bases and J lost 0 bases. CDR3 loop: CASSQGTDGSTDTQYF. In DNA, the CDR3 is TGTGCCAGCAGCCAGGGGACAGATGGTAGCACAGATACGCAGTATTTT.

The table lists this clone with a count of one. This sequence joins TRBV29-1 and TRBJ2-2; 9 bases fit TRBD2. Germline assignment: CDR1 SQVTM and CDR2 ANQGSEA. Trimming cost V 3 bases and J 7 bases; bases outside gene matches: 9. There are 15 residues in the CDR3. In DNA, the CDR3 is TGCAGCGTTGAGATTAGCGGGAGTAGAGGCGGGGAGCTGTTTTTT. The encoded protein is CSVEISGSRGGELFF.

This rearrangement joins TRBV5-1 to TRBJ1-4; D is perhaps TRBD1 (6 bases). Germline V gene sequence: CDR1 SGHRS, CDR2 YFSETQ. V was trimmed by 2 bases and J by 5 bases, leaving 13 bases between them. This CDR3 contains 15 residues. The CDR3 here is CASSLNSGANEKLFF. The CDR3 nucleotides are TGCGCCAGCAGCTTAAACTCAGGGGCGAATGAAAAACTGTTTTTT.

V and J are TRBV28 and TRBJ1-4, with TRBD1 as a possible D gene (5 bases). V was cut by 2 bases and J by 8 bases, with 15 bases left in between. CDR3 length equals 15 residues. Looked up from germline, CDR1 is MDHEN and CDR2 is SYDVKM. In DNA form, the CDR3 reads TGTGCCAGCAGTTTACTGGGGACGGAGGGAGAAAAACTGTTTTTT. This gives the protein CASSLLGTEGEKLFF.

CDR3 coding DNA: TGCGCCAGCAGCCAAGCAAATCGGGGACTCTCCTTTCGCTACGAGCAGTACTTC. It yields the protein CASSQANRGLSFRYEQYF. The chain employs TRBV4-1 and TRBJ2-7, with D maybe TRBD2 (6 bases). Germline V gives CDR1 MGHRA, CDR2 YSYEKL. There are 18 residues in the CDR3. Between the trimmed V and J ends, which lost 1 base and 3 bases, there was a span of 22 bases.

V and J are TRBV7-9 and TRBJ1-1, with a weak D call TRBD1 (6 bases). Germline lookup yields CDR1 SEHNR and CDR2 FQNEAQ (reference sequence). CDR3 size: 16 residues. Trimming took 2 bases from V and 0 from J, leaving 13 bases between them. The CDR3: CASSLMGGAVNTEAFF. CDR3 coding DNA: TGTGCCAGCAGCTTAATGGGGGGGGCCGTGAACACTGAAGCTTTCTTT.